The 4 T cell receptor beta chains below were found in one sample sequenced in a study of shared clonotypes between healthy human individuals. Naive CD8 cells, CD45RO-negative and positively selected for CCR7, excluded terminally differentiated effector memory CD45RA+ cells. Sequencing was performed with immunoSEQ multiplex PCR; in TCRdb, only in-frame clones are kept and a portion is missing. The sample holds around 600,000 clones; approximately 95% are singletons and the top ten take approximately 0.11%. The sample was naive CD8+ T cells sorted from blood. These receptors were taken from a woman in her 30s in good health.

The chain combines TRBV15 with TRBJ2-7; 11 nucleotides agree with TRBD1. The CDR3 is made up of 16 amino acids. CDR1 LNHNV and CDR2 YYDKDF come from the germline V gene (reference sequence). The V and J ends lost 1 base and 6 bases, in that order; junction bases with no gene match: 8. The CDR3 reads CATSRGAGTGGLEQYF. CDR3 DNA sequence: TGTGCCACCAGCAGAGGCGCCGGGACAGGGGGGCTCGAGCAGTACTTC.

The J gene is TRBJ2-1, the V gene TRBV5-1; tentatively, D is TRBD2 (6 bases). Trimming cost V 1 base and J 7 bases, with 24 bases left between them. This CDR3 spans 18 amino acids. Germline lookup yields CDR1 SGHRS and CDR2 YFSETQ. The CDR3 nucleotides are TGCGCCAGCAGCTTGAAATATCCCCCGGGACGGGGGTGGAATGAGCAGTTCTTC. Protein product: CASSLKYPPGRGWNEQFF.

The chain couples TRBV2 to TRBJ1-2; no definite D call. This CDR3 has 15 residues. CDR1 is SNHLY, CDR2 FYNNEI, per germline. V lost 3 bases and J 0 bases, leaving 11 bases between the germline ends. The CDR3 loop reads CASSDRATPNYGYTF. CDR3 bases: TGTGCCAGCAGTGACCGGGCTACGCCTAACTATGGCTACACCTTC.

The chain couples TRBV2 to TRBJ2-4; TRBD1 is a possible D gene (6 bases). The germline V and J ends were trimmed by 4 bases and 0 bases, with 10 bases remaining between them. CDR3 size: 15 residues. Germline V lookup: CDR1 SNHLY, CDR2 FYNNEI. The CDR3 region has the DNA TGTGCCAGCAGTGCCACAGGGTTAGCCAAAAACATTCAGTACTTC. Protein: CASSATGLAKNIQYF.